This T cell receptor (beta chain) was observed in a study of blood T cell repertoires in COVID-19. On the study more broadly: The analysed material was cDNA or gDNA that came from T cells, B-cell-depleted T cells, or PBMCs.

Some clones are missing from TCRdb's copy, which holds only in-frame ones; the method was immunoSEQ multiplex PCR. In the table there are about 180,000 clones, over 75% of which are singletons. The CDR3 is 16 residues long. CDR1 MNHNS and CDR2 SASEGT come from the germline V gene. V trimming: 2 bases; J trimming: 1 base; junction bases outside the gene matches: 4. This sequence joins TRBV6-1 and TRBJ2-1; TRBD1 matches 8 bases. The sequenced sample consisted of PBMCs or T cells enriched from blood (not recorded which). This sequence was found in a human donor with acute COVID-19. The donor label of this sample is uncertain. The CDR3 DNA follows: TGTGCCAGCAGTGAACCCGACAGGGGATCCTACAATGAGCAGTTCTTC. It codes for CASSEPDRGSYNEQFF.